These T cell receptor beta chains were read from a single sample in a study of CD8 T cells in Susac syndrome. Each CDR3 protein is one row after TCRdb ran MiXCR on the immunoSEQ multiplex PCR reads. The repertoire has 110,000 or so distinct CDR3 sequences, less than 95% of them found once; the top ten carry about 0.11%. Sample: CD8+ T cells from PBMCs. All receptors come from a human donor in good health. The CDR3 runs from the conserved cysteine through the conserved F or W. D genes are given only for firm matches. Clone size, where shown, is once, few, many, or a class for clones that have expanded.

J gene | clone size | V gene | D gene | CDR3 DNA | CDR3 protein
TRBJ2-1 | . | TRBV9 | . | TGTGCCAGCAGCGTATTCTACGGACCCAATGAGCAGTTCTTC | CASSVFYGPNEQFF
TRBJ2-1 | . | TRBV20-1 | . | TGCAGTGCAGACAATCGGGATTACAATGAGCAGTTCTTC | CSADNRDYNEQFF
TRBJ2-1 | . | TRBV27 | TRBD2 | TGTGCCATCGCCGGGGCGGGGGGGCATCTAAATGAGCAGTTCTTC | CAIAGAGGHLNEQFF
TRBJ2-7 | . | TRBV12-3/TRBV12-4 | TRBD1 | TGTGCCAGCAGTTTTTGGGACAGGGGGCTCTACGAGCAGTACTTC | CASSFWDRGLYEQYF
TRBJ2-5 | . | TRBV20-1 | TRBD2 | TGCAGTGCTAGAGATCCGGAGCGGGGGGGCCAGCGGACCCAGTACTTC | CSARDPERGGQRTQYF
TRBJ2-3 | . | TRBV20-1 | . | TGCAGTGCTAGGCGGGCTAACCCCGCACGAGATACGCAGTATTTT | CSARRANPARDTQYF
TRBJ1-2 | . | TRBV27 | . | TGTGCCAGCAGTTTATCGGACGGAATGAAGGGGGTGTATGGCTACACCTTC | CASSLSDGMKGVYGYTF
TRBJ2-2 | . | TRBV25-1 | TRBD1 | TGTGCCAGCAGTGATCGACAGGGTCGGACCGGGGAGCTGTTTTTT | CASSDRQGRTGELFF
TRBJ2-5 | . | TRBV7-9 | . | TGTGCCAGCAGCTCCCAGATCCGGCGGGAAGGAGAGACCCAGTACTTC | CASSSQIRREGETQYF
TRBJ1-1 | . | TRBV30 | . | TGTGCCCGAGCGAGGGACGGCGTGAACACTGAAGCTTTCTTT | CARARDGVNTEAFF
TRBJ2-7 | once | TRBV7-9 | . | TGTGCCAGCAGCTTAGCAGGGATTAGCTACGAGCAGTACTTC | CASSLAGISYEQYF
TRBJ2-7 | . | TRBV6-1 | . | TGTGCCAGCAAAAAGTCTCCAGGACCCTACGAGCAGTACTTC | CASKKSPGPYEQYF
TRBJ2-4 | . | TRBV5-6 | . | TGTGCCAGCAGCCCGGGTAGGGGGAAGAGGGAGGCCAAAAACATTCAGTACTTC | CASSPGRGKREAKNIQYF
TRBJ1-2 | . | TRBV7-2 | TRBD1 | TGTGCCAGCAGCCTCCGGGACAGCTCCCGAGGGGGTGGCTACACCTTC | CASSLRDSSRGGGYTF
TRBJ2-1 | . | TRBV7-6 | TRBD1 | TGTGCCAGCAGGGGGACAGGGACCGTCAATGAGCAGTTCTTC | CASRGTGTVNEQFF
TRBJ2-7 | . | TRBV28 | TRBD2 | TGTGCCAGCAGTTCACCGACCGGGGGGGACTACGAGCAGTACTTC | CASSSPTGGDYEQYF
TRBJ2-1 | . | TRBV28 | TRBD2 | TGTGCCAGCAGGGGCGGGGGAACTTCACCTTACAATGAGCAGTTCTTC | CASRGGGTSPYNEQFF
TRBJ1-4 | . | TRBV19 | . | TGTGCCAGTAGTATTTCGACAGGCAAGGCGGAAAAACTGTTTTTT | CASSISTGKAEKLFF
TRBJ2-2 | . | TRBV3-1 | . | TGTGCCAGCAGCCCTCTTAGGACGAACACCGGGGAGCTGTTTTTT | CASSPLRTNTGELFF
TRBJ1-5 | . | TRBV24-1 | . | TGTGCCACCAGTAAAGGAGGTAGCAATCAGCCCCAGCATTTT | CATSKGGSNQPQHF
TRBJ1-1 | . | TRBV19 | . | TGTGCCAGTTCACAGGGTCCCGTGAACACTGAAGCTTTCTTT | CASSQGPVNTEAFF
TRBJ1-1 | once | TRBV7-9 | . | TGTGCCAGCAACACCCAGGGGAACACTGAAGCTTTCTTT | CASNTQGNTEAFF
TRBJ2-3 | . | TRBV5-4 | . | TGTGCCAGCAGCTTGGGAGATACGCAGTATTTT | CASSLGDTQYF
TRBJ1-5 | . | TRBV19 | . | TGTGCCAGGGGCCACCAGGGCAATCAGCCCCAGCATTTT | CARGHQGNQPQHF